Sequencing of this T cell receptor (beta chain) was carried out in a study of T-cell reconstitution after alpha-beta-depleted transplantation in children. The V end lost 5 bases, the J end lost 7 bases, and 17 bases lay between the germline ends. The CDR3 totals 15 residues. Germline V lookup: CDR1 SNHLY, CDR2 FYNNEI. Of note for this clonotype: One base away lies a much larger clone, so this may be a sequencing read error.

Unique molecular identifiers were used in preparing the TCRbeta library. TCRdb reanalysed the PCR reads using MiXCR and keeps one entry per CDR3 protein. In the table there are about 230,000 distinct CDR3 sequences, 9.7% of which are singletons. Here the sequenced sample was PBMCs from the stem cell graft donor, taken from the stem cell graft. The sequence was collected from a human donor who donated a stem cell graft to a child with SCID. The J gene is TRBJ1-4, the V gene TRBV2; D possibly corresponds to TRBD1 (5 bases). The CDR3 is CASSRPGLKAEKLFF. The CDR3 coding sequence is TGTGCCAGCAGTCGACCGGGACTGAAGGCTGAAAAACTGTTTTTT.